A single TCR beta chain is shown here with its context. The repertoire was sequenced with immunoSEQ multiplex PCR; TCRdb's copy has only in-frame clones and lacks some. The data contain under 150,000 clones, 80% of them singletons. The CDR3 has 16 amino acids. Per germline, CDR1 MGHRA and CDR2 YSYEKL. Losses at the gene ends were 0 bases for V and 4 bases for J; bases not matched to a gene: 4. The data were obtained in a study of cytotoxic CD8 clonotypes in ibrutinib-treated CLL. The sequence came from a human donor with chronic lymphocytic leukemia. The starting material was PBMCs, obtained after 36 months of ibrutinib treatment. This sequence joins TRBV4-1 and TRBJ2-7, with 12 bases identical to TRBD2. The chain's CDR3 is CASSQDLTSGSYEQYF. CDR3 nucleotide sequence: TGCGCCAGCAGCCAAGATCTGACTAGCGGGAGTTACGAGCAGTACTTC.